What follows are 2 T cell receptor beta chains derived from one specimen sequenced in a study of low-dose radiotherapy and immunotherapy resistance in tumors. The TCRs were subjected to amplification over approximately 20 PCR cycles employing a constant-region primer in conjunction with a V-primer adapter. Via MiXCR, TCRdb re-called the reads, giving one row per CDR3 protein. The sample lists tens of thousands of distinct CDR3 sequences; 12% were seen once. Sample time point: before trial treatment. Sequencing was performed on PBMCs, taken before treatment. All receptors derive from a female donor with ovarian cancer.

Ten or more counts support this clonotype. The rearrangement uses TRBV19 and TRBJ2-3, with 9 bases aligning to TRBD2. Germline V CDR1 and CDR2: LNHDA, SQIVND (reference sequence). V gave up 6 bases and J gave up 2 bases; unmatched junction bases: 3. This CDR3 contains 14 residues. CDR3 in amino acids: CASRLAGNTDTQYF. CDR3 nucleotide sequence: TGTGCCAGTAGGCTAGCGGGAAACACAGATACGCAGTATTTT.

This clonotype came up many times. The gene calls are TRBV4-1 and TRBJ2-3, with 14 bases aligning to TRBD2. Germline CDR1 and CDR2: MGHRA and YSYEKL. With V trimmed by 0 bases and J by 2 bases, 13 bases remained unmatched. The CDR3 consists of 21 residues. CDR3 DNA: TGCGCCAGCAGCCAAGATTGGACTAGCGGGAGGCACGAGACTCACACAGATACGCAGTATTTT. This codes for CASSQDWTSGRHETHTDTQYF.